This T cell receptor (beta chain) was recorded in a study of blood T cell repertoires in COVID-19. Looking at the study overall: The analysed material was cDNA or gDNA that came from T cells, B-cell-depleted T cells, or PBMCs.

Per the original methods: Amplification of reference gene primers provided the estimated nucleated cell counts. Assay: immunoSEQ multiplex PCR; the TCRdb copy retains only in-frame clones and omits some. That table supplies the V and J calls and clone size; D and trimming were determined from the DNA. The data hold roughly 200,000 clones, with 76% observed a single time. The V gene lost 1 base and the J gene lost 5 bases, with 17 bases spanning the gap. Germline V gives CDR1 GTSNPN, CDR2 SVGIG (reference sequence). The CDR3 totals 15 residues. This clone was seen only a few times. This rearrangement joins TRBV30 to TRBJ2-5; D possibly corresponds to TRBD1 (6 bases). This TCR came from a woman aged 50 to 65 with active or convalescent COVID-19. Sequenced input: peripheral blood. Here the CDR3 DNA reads TGTGCCTGGAGTGCAACCACAGGGTTGGGGGAGACCCAGTACTTC. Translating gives CAWSATTGLGETQYF.